Described below is a single T cell receptor (beta chain) sequence and its context. The antigen it binds to is not known. Base qualities are not provided; no much larger clone lies one nucleotide away. This sample was taken from a study of T cells after somatic rescue of genetic block (dated by TCRdb to about 2020). Context from the whole study: What the study looked at was long-term robustness, specifically in a T-cell system that came about through somatic rescue of a genetic block in T-cell development.

Library generation was performed with the immunoSEQ multiplex PCR assay. Sourced from immuneACCESS, this table was stored by TCRdb with only in-frame sequences that have V and J called. A share of the clones is absent; for the studies checked, an unresolved V gene accounts for under half, and the remainder has no known explanation. The sample table shows tens of thousands of clones, and approximately 90% are seen once. The top ten clonotypes cover over 2.5% of the sample. Ends trimmed: V by 1 base, J by 8 bases; bases unmatched to a gene: 6. Counted from cysteine to phenylalanine, this CDR3 has 15 amino acids. Solely the CDR3 DNA is kept, with 45 bases framed from the first base. Via the germline V gene (reference sequence), CDR1 is LNHDA and CDR2 SQIVND.

The sequence is built from TRBV19 and TRBJ2-3, and TRBD2 aligns with 10 junction nucleotides. This TCR was sampled from a man in his forties. The sequencing input was peripheral blood mononuclear cells (PBMCs). The nucleotide sequence reads as follows: TGTGCCAGTAGTATAGGAGCGGGAGGGCCGAGTACGCAGTATTTT. It specifies CASSIGAGGPSTQYF.